This entry concerns a single T cell receptor beta chain. In germline, CDR1 is MNHNS, CDR2 SASEGT. CDR3 length equals 13 residues. With V trimmed by 6 bases and J by 8 bases, 7 bases remained unmatched. The data were taken from a study of cytomegalovirus exposure and HLA in healthy donors. The PCR used 60 Vbeta and 13 Jbeta primers. The repertoire was sequenced with immunoSEQ multiplex PCR; TCRdb's copy has only in-frame clones and lacks some. The profile shows 200,000 to 250,000 clones, around four fifths of them singletons. This chain uses TRBV6-1 with TRBJ2-4, with TRBD1 matching 7 bases. The source material was PBMCs. The receptor comes from a boy younger than 10 in good health and CMV-seronegative. The CDR3 loop is CASRMTGWYIQYF. The CDR3 bases are TGTGCCAGCAGGATGACAGGGTGGTACATTCAGTACTTC.